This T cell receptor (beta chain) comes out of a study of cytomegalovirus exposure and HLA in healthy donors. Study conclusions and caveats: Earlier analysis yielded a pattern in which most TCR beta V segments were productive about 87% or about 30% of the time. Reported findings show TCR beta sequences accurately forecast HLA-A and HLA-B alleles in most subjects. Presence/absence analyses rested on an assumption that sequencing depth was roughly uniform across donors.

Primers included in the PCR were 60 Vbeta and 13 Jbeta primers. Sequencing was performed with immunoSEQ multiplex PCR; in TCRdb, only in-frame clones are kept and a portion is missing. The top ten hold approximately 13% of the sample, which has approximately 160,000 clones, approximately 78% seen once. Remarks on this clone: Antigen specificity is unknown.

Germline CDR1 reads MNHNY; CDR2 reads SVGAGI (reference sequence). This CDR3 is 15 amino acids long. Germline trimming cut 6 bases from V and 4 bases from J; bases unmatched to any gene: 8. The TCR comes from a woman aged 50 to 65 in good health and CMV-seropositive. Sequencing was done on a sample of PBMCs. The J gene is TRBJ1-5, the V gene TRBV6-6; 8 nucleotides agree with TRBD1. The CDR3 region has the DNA TGTGCCAGCAGCTCTGACAGGGGCCGGAATCAGCCCCAGCATTTT. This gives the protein CASSSDRGRNQPQHF.